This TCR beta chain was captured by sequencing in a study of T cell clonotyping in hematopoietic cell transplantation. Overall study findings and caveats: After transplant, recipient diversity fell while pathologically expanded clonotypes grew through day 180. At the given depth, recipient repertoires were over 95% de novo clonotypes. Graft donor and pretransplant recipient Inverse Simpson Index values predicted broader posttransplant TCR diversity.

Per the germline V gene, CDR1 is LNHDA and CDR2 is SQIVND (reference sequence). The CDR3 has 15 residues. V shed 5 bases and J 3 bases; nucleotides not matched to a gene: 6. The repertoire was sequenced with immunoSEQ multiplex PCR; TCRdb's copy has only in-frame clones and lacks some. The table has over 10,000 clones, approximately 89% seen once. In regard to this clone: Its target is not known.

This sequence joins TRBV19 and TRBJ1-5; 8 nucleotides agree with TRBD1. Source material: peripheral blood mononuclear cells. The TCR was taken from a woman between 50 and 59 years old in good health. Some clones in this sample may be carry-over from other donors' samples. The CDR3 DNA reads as TGTGCCAGTAGTCAGACAGGGGCCTACAATCAGCCCCAGCATTTT. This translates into CASSQTGAYNQPQHF.